This entry lists 6 T cell receptor beta chains sequenced from one sample in a study of cytomegalovirus exposure and HLA in healthy donors. Researchers ran the PCR with 60 Vbeta and 13 Jbeta primers. TCRdb's table, derived via immunoSEQ multiplex PCR, lists solely in-frame clones and lacks some. The sample has 150,000 to 200,000 clones; over 60% are singletons. Sequenced: PBMCs. These receptors originate from a woman aged 40-49 years in good health and CMV-seronegative.

J is TRBJ1-6 and V is TRBV7-2; 9 bases agree with TRBD1. The germline gives CDR1 SGHTA, CDR2 FQGNSA. The CDR3 runs 17 residues. The ends lost 4 bases at V and 9 bases at J; junction bases unmatched: 13. The CDR3 here is CASSSGTGRITGSPLHF. The CDR3 bases are TGTGCCAGCAGCTCCGGGACAGGGAGAATAACCGGTTCACCCCTCCACTTT.

The genes are TRBV5-1 and TRBJ2-7, with 8 bases matching TRBD1. Per the germline V gene, CDR1 is SGHRS and CDR2 is YFSETQ. V lost 4 bases to trimming and J lost 4 bases; unmatched junction nucleotides: 7. The length of the CDR3 is 14 residues. This chain's CDR3 is CASSAGGAGYEQYF. CDR3 in DNA: TGCGCCAGCAGCGCAGGGGGCGCGGGGTACGAGCAGTACTTC.

The table lists this clone with a count of one. The V call is TRBV25-1, the J call TRBJ2-7; TRBD1 matches at 8 bases. V was pared by 6 bases and J by 2 bases, with 6 bases of the junction left unmatched. CDR3 length: 14 residues. Germline CDR1 MGHDK, CDR2 SYGVNS. The CDR3 DNA is TGTGCCAGCAGCCGAGGACAGGGCACCTACGAGCAGTACTTC. Amino acid sequence: CASSRGQGTYEQYF.

The chain employs TRBV27 and TRBJ2-3, with a tentative D call TRBD2 (6 bases). V lost 6 bases to trimming and J lost 5 bases, with 21 bases between them. This CDR3 is 16 amino acids long. Germline values: CDR1 MNHEY, CDR2 SMNVEV (reference sequence). CDR3 sequence reads: CASSSLLSGRVDTQYF. CDR3 nucleotide sequence: TGTGCCAGCAGCTCTCTTCTTAGCGGTCGGGTAGATACGCAGTATTTT.

The J gene is TRBJ2-1, the V gene TRBV7-2; 15 bases are shared with TRBD2. The CDR3 covers 17 residues. Germline trimming cut 2 bases from V and 7 bases from J; bases unmatched to any gene: 6. Germline CDR1 reads SGHTA; CDR2 reads FQGNSA. CDR3 nucleotides: TGTGCCAGCAGCTTACTACGGACTAGCGGGAGGGGAAATGAGCAGTTCTTC. It specifies CASSLLRTSGRGNEQFF.

The chain combines TRBV11-2 with TRBJ2-5, with 12 nucleotides matching TRBD2. Germline trimming cut 5 bases from V and 5 bases from J; bases unmatched to any gene: 6. From germline, CDR1 is SGHAT and CDR2 FQNNGV. CDR3 size: 15 residues. This chain's CDR3 is CASSNRLAGVETQYF. The CDR3 region has the DNA TGTGCCAGCAGCAACCGACTAGCGGGAGTGGAGACCCAGTACTTC.